This entry concerns a single TCR beta chain. Its target is unknown. Unique molecular identifiers were incorporated into the prepared TCRbeta library. TCRdb fed the PCR reads into MiXCR, producing one record per CDR3 protein. Here the sample spans 200,000 to 300,000 distinct CDR3 sequences, over 20% being singletons. The sample originates from a study of T-cell reconstitution after alpha-beta-depleted transplantation in children. Points from the study as a whole: The main origin of T-cell counts and diversity one year after transplant was newly produced T cells. Alpha-beta T cells present about two months after transplant were reported to originate from several hundred expanded graft clones. Elevated TCRbeta diversity at day 60 was traced, in some patients, to surviving recipient T cells and thymic progenitors.

The CDR3 totals 13 residues. Deletions cut 1 base from V and 7 bases from J, with 11 bases between. Germline assignment: CDR1 DFQATT and CDR2 SNEGSKA (reference sequence). Sample: PBMCs, taken before TCRalphabeta/CD19-depleted stem cell transplant. V and J are TRBV20-1 and TRBJ2-1; no reliable D call. The origin of this receptor is a girl aged 2-10 years with Fanconi anemia, due to receive a stem cell transplant. DNA for the CDR3: TGCAGTGCTAGAGGTCCCCCCGGGAATGAGCAGTTCTTC. It yields the protein CSARGPPGNEQFF.